These 23 T cell receptor beta chains were all obtained from the same sample, sequenced in a study of blood T cell repertoires in COVID-19. Sequencing was performed with immunoSEQ multiplex PCR; in TCRdb, only in-frame clones are kept and a portion is missing. The data show over 95,000 clones, approximately 84% seen once. Sample: peripheral blood. The source is a woman aged 40 to 50 with acute or convalescent COVID-19.

The rearrangement uses TRBV5-5 and TRBJ1-3, with a tentative D call TRBD1 (6 bases). V lost 4 bases and J lost 0, with 8 bases in between. The CDR3 loop spans 14 amino acids. The germline V gene has CDR1 SGHKS and CDR2 YYEKEE (reference sequence). The CDR3 is CASSQGYSGNTIYF. Written as DNA, the CDR3 is TGTGCCAGCAGCCAGGGGTACTCTGGAAACACCATATATTTT.

The chain has TRBV5-4 and TRBJ1-2; 10 bases match TRBD1. Trimming cost V 4 bases and J 3 bases; bases outside gene matches: 0. Germline V gene data show CDR1 as SGHNT and CDR2 as YYREEE (reference sequence). The CDR3 length is 13 residues. The CDR3 reads CASSGQGDYGYTF. In DNA, the CDR3 is TGTGCCAGCAGCGGACAGGGGGACTATGGCTACACCTTC.

The rearrangement uses TRBV30 and TRBJ2-3, with 9 bases that match TRBD1. The CDR3 has 14 residues. The germline gives CDR1 GTSNPN, CDR2 SVGIG (reference sequence). With 3 bases clipped from V and 3 bases from J, the junction kept 4 bases outside the gene matches. The CDR3 loop is CAWRFGTGTDTQYF. The CDR3 DNA sequence: TGTGCCTGGAGGTTCGGGACAGGGACAGATACGCAGTATTTT.

This chain uses TRBV29-1 with TRBJ1-2; tentatively, D is TRBD1 (6 bases). The germline V and J ends were trimmed by 3 bases and 6 bases, with 20 bases remaining between them. Germline V gives CDR1 SQVTM, CDR2 ANQGSEA. The CDR3 has 15 residues. The CDR3 sequence: CSVEGTQGKRHGYTF. The CDR3 region has the DNA TGCAGCGTTGAGGGGACACAGGGAAAACGTCATGGCTACACCTTC.

J is TRBJ2-3 and V is TRBV10-3, with D possibly TRBD2 on 5 matching bases. The CDR3 consists of 12 residues. V was clipped by 10 bases and J by 7 bases, with 15 bases between them. CDR1 is ENHRY and CDR2 is SYGVKD in the germline V gene. The chain's CDR3 is CATLSIANTQYF. CDR3 DNA: TGTGCCACCCTATCCATAGCGAATACGCAGTATTTT.

The V and J genes are TRBV3-1 (or the pseudogene TRBV3-2) and TRBJ1-6; D gene ambiguous. V shed 0 bases and J shed 5 bases, with 8 bases lying between them. Per germline, CDR1 LGHDT and CDR2 YNNKEL (reference sequence). This CDR3 comprises 15 residues. The CDR3 sequence is CASSQDWQDNSPLHF. The DNA for the CDR3 is TGTGCCAGCAGCCAAGATTGGCAGGATAATTCACCCCTCCACTTT.

This chain connects TRBV6-6 to TRBJ1-2; TRBD1 matches 10 bases. The germline gives CDR1 MNHNY, CDR2 SVGAGI (reference sequence). V shed 2 bases, J shed 8 bases, and the junction held 5 bases outside the gene matches. CDR3 length: 14 amino acids. The CDR3 spells CASSYDRGQEGYTF. For the CDR3, the DNA is TGTGCCAGCAGTTACGACAGGGGGCAGGAGGGCTACACCTTC.

The rearrangement joins TRBV15 to TRBJ2-3; a weak D match, TRBD1 (8 bases). The CDR3 contains 15 residues. CDR1 and CDR2 (germline): LNHNV, YYDKDF (reference sequence). Trimming stripped 3 bases from V and 4 bases from J, with 14 bases between. CDR3 sequence: CATSSQTGGADTQYF. CDR3 sequence (DNA): TGTGCCACCAGCAGCCAAACAGGGGGGGCAGATACGCAGTATTTT.

V gene TRBV19 combines with J gene TRBJ1-2; D might be TRBD1 (6 bases). The length of the CDR3 is 15 residues. The V and J ends lost 7 bases and 4 bases respectively, with 19 bases between them. Germline loops: CDR1 LNHDA, CDR2 SQIVND (reference sequence). The CDR3 sequence is CASTSSFQGLYGYTF. The CDR3 bases are TGTGCCAGTACCTCATCATTTCAGGGGCTCTATGGCTACACCTTC.

The rearrangement joins TRBV9 to TRBJ2-7; D possibly corresponds to TRBD1 (6 bases). Trimming took 3 bases from V and 2 from J, leaving 15 bases between them. The length of the CDR3 is 15 residues. Germline loops: CDR1 SGDLS, CDR2 YYNGEE. CDR3 loop: CASSGGGGLTYEQYF. The DNA of the CDR3 is TGTGCCAGCAGCGGTGGGGGCGGGCTGACCTACGAGCAGTACTTC.

This clone appeared a single time. The rearrangement uses TRBV11-2 and TRBJ2-1; D might be TRBD1 (6 bases). This CDR3 spans 13 amino acids. Germline CDR1 SGHAT, CDR2 FQNNGV. The V gene lost 6 bases and the J gene lost 4 bases, with 10 bases spanning the gap. The CDR3: CASSSTGYNEQFF. In DNA, the CDR3 is TGTGCCAGCAGTTCAACAGGGTACAATGAGCAGTTCTTC.

This clone has only a few counts. The chain employs TRBV10-2 and TRBJ1-3, with D perhaps TRBD1 (6 bases). This CDR3 region has 14 residues. Germline V gene sequence: CDR1 WSHSY, CDR2 SAAADI. The V end lost 6 bases, the J end lost 0 bases, and 9 bases lay between the germline ends. Here the CDR3 reads CASRDRSSGNTIYF. CDR3 nucleotide sequence: TGCGCCAGCAGAGACAGGAGCTCTGGAAACACCATATATTTT.

This clone was detected a few times. This chain joins TRBV6-5 and TRBJ1-1; D is possibly TRBD1 (6 bases). In germline, CDR1 is MNHEY, CDR2 SVGAGI. V lost 0 bases, J lost 2 bases, and 13 bases lay in between. The CDR3 has 16 residues. This CDR3 is CASSYSRGALNTEAFF. The CDR3 DNA is TGTGCCAGCAGTTACTCACGGGGGGCATTAAACACTGAAGCTTTCTTT.

The rearrangement joins TRBV18 to TRBJ1-5; D perhaps matches TRBD1 (6 bases). The germline gives CDR1 KGHSH, CDR2 LQKENI. Trimming removed 6 bases at V and 5 bases at J, with 20 bases between. The CDR3 loop spans 16 amino acids. CDR3 region: CASSHNRAGADQPQHF. Here the CDR3 DNA reads TGTGCCAGCTCCCACAACAGGGCAGGGGCGGATCAGCCCCAGCATTTT. Full variable domain (remainder filled in from reference TRBV18 and TRBJ1-5): NAGVMQNPRHLVRRRGQEARLRCSPMKGHSHVYWYRQLPEEGLKFMVYLQKENIIDESGMPKERFSAEFPKEGPSILRIQQVVRGDSAAYFCASSHNRAGADQPQHFGDGTRLSIL.

This clone was seen a single time. The chain employs TRBV4-3 and TRBJ2-5; D is undetermined. The V end was cut by 4 bases, the J end by 5 bases, with 14 bases between. Germline values: CDR1 LGHNA, CDR2 YSLEER. This CDR3 contains 14 residues. The CDR3 sequence is CASSLRLSRETQYF. Written as DNA, the CDR3 is TGCGCCAGCAGCCTAAGACTGTCGCGGGAGACCCAGTACTTC.

This chain joins TRBV6-1 and TRBJ1-5; the D is unclear. The ends were cut back, 0 bases at V and 4 bases at J, with 7 bases in the middle. This CDR3 region has 14 residues. Germline CDR1 is MNHNS and CDR2 is SASEGT. In nucleotides, the CDR3 is TGTGCCAGCAGTGAAGCCTGGAGAAATCAGCCCCAGCATTTT. Its translation is CASSEAWRNQPQHF.

Remarks on this clone: At the DNA level, this CDR3 is encoded by other sequences in the same sample as well. This chain connects TRBV29-1 to TRBJ2-2; TRBD2 matches at 9 bases. Per germline, CDR1 SQVTM and CDR2 ANQGSEA. The J segment lost 5 bases and the V segment lost 7 bases, leaving 5 bases of the junction unmatched. CDR3 length: 13 residues. The CDR3 here is CSGRGGETGELFF. Here the CDR3 DNA reads TGCAGCGGGCGGGGGGGAGAGACCGGGGAGCTGTTTTTT.

V usage is TRBV2 and J usage is TRBJ2-1; a possible D gene is TRBD1 (6 bases). Looked up from germline, CDR1 is SNHLY and CDR2 is FYNNEI. Trimming left V 6 bases short and J 1 base short, with 7 bases between. The length of the CDR3 is 13 residues. In nucleotides, the CDR3 is TGTGCCAGCAGACAGGGATCCTACAATGAGCAGTTCTTC. Protein: CASRQGSYNEQFF.

The chain recombines TRBV2 with TRBJ1-5; TRBD1 is a possible D gene (6 bases). V lost 4 bases and J 6 bases, leaving 16 bases between the germline ends. Germline assignment: CDR1 SNHLY and CDR2 FYNNEI. This CDR3 is 15 amino acids long. This CDR3 is CASSGIVQGGQPQHF. DNA for the CDR3: TGTGCCAGCAGTGGAATAGTACAGGGTGGTCAGCCCCAGCATTTT.

The chain joins TRBV5-1 to TRBJ1-1; no clear D gene. The CDR3 runs 14 residues. In germline, CDR1 is SGHRS, CDR2 YFSETQ. V was shortened by 6 bases and J by 2 bases, with 14 bases between the two germline ends. DNA for the CDR3: TGCGCCAGCACCCCCGGCGCGGGAAACACTGAAGCTTTCTTT. This gives the protein CASTPGAGNTEAFF.

The chain has TRBV5-8 and TRBJ2-7; unclear D gene. Germline V gene lookup returns CDR1 SGHTS and CDR2 YDEGEE. V shed 5 bases and J shed 4 bases, with 10 bases lying between them. The CDR3 contains 12 residues. This CDR3 is CASSVPKYEQYF. The CDR3 nucleotides read TGTGCCAGCAGTGTTCCAAAATACGAGCAGTACTTC.

The chain carries TRBV9 and TRBJ2-1; TRBD2 agrees at 9 bases. V was pared by 7 bases and J by 9 bases, with 8 bases of the junction left unmatched. The CDR3 has 13 residues. Germline V lookup: CDR1 SGDLS, CDR2 YYNGEE. The CDR3 spells CASASGGLGEQFF. The CDR3 nucleotides are TGTGCCAGCGCAAGCGGGGGGCTGGGTGAGCAGTTCTTC.

The rearrangement joins TRBV19 to TRBJ1-6; 10 bases are a match to TRBD1. The CDR3 has 15 residues. J lost 9 bases, V lost 6 bases, and 8 bases had no gene match. Per the germline V gene, CDR1 is LNHDA and CDR2 is SQIVND (reference sequence). As DNA, the CDR3 is TGTGCCAGTAGAGCTGGTTGGACAGGGGGTTCACCCCTCCACTTT. Translation gives CASRAGWTGGSPLHF.